The clone carrying this T cell receptor (beta chain) has a handful of counts. Its antigen is still unknown. V lost 1 base to trimming and J lost 2 bases, with 9 bases between them. Germline CDR1 reads DFQATT; CDR2 reads SNEGSKA (reference sequence). This CDR3 region has 14 residues. TCRdb called the 5' RACE reads again in MiXCR, with one record for every CDR3 protein. The sample lists about 470,000 distinct CDR3 sequences; around a quarter were seen once. The data stem from a study of T-cell memory formation after mild COVID-19. Findings and limits, study-wide: While clones contracting from day 15 to 85 were balanced between CD4 and CD8, later expanders leaned CD4+. Shrinking CD4+ clones were chiefly CM and EM; CD8+ ones were chiefly EMRA. Some clones that responded were present in memory (sampled pre-infection), which suggests cross-reactive memory joined.

The sequence was obtained from an adult woman who had mild COVID-19 (a few samples of this study predate the infection). Cell type and time point are not known. The chain couples TRBV20-1 to TRBJ1-5; D remains ambiguous. The specimen sequenced was PBMCs or a T cell subset sorted from them (not recorded which). Here the CDR3 DNA reads TGCAGTGCTAGAGGAACGGTAGGCAATCAGCCCCAGCATTTT. It specifies CSARGTVGNQPQHF.